This T cell receptor (beta chain) appears in the sequencing data of a study of post-analysis software for immune sequencing data. Study results and caveats: Controls had lower frequencies than patients of about 5 TRBV segments, which included TRBV5-6, TRBV5-1 and TRBV20-1.

This CDR3 is 16 amino acids long. Germline CDR1 and CDR2: SGHDT and YYEEEE. V shed 4 bases and J shed 0 bases, with 14 bases lying between them. This clonotype has a handful of counts. Its antigen is as yet unknown. Prepared TCR beta cDNA libraries contained unique molecular identifiers. When 1 to 10 million T cells were used, they gave hundreds of thousands of cDNA molecules. TCRdb passed the PCR reads through MiXCR, listing each CDR3 protein once. The profile shows roughly 650,000 distinct CDR3 sequences, roughly three fifths of them singletons. This TCR derives from a girl aged 2 to 9 with multiple sclerosis. The sequenced material came from blood. This chain connects TRBV5-6 to TRBJ2-1; D not certain. CDR3 coding DNA: TGTGCCAGCAGCCGAGGAGTCCTTAGCTCCTACAATGAGCAGTTCTTC. Translated: CASSRGVLSSYNEQFF.